The source of this TCR beta chain is a study of T cells in Graves' hyperthyroidism and ophthalmopathy. No ophthalmopathy progression within 18 months constituted stable Graves' hyperthyroidism. RNA transcripts yielded amplified TCR beta CDR3 regions. RT-PCR in the first round (using the HTBI primer set) targeted the TCR CDR3. Using its own MiXCR run on the multiplex PCR reads, TCRdb lists one record per CDR3 protein. The sample holds roughly 420,000 distinct CDR3 sequences, 15% to 18% seen once. Germline V gene lookup returns CDR1 KGHSH and CDR2 LQKENI. The CDR3 contains 14 residues. The ends were cut back, 2 bases at V and 5 bases at J, with 7 bases in the middle. In this sample, this clonotype turned up many times.

The chain joins TRBV18 to TRBJ1-6; the D is unclear. The specimen was blood. The source is a woman under 30 with Graves' hyperthyroidism. The CDR3 nucleotides read TGTGCCAGCTCACCAGACCCTGATAATTCACCCCTCCACTTT. Protein: CASSPDPDNSPLHF.